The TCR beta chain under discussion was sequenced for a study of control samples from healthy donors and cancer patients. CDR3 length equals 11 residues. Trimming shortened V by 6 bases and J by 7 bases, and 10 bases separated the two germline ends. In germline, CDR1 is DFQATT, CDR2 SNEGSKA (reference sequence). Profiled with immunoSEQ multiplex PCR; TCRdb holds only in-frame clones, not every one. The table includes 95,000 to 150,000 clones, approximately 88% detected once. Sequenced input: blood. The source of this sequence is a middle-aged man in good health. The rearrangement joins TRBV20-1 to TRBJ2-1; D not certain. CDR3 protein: CSANAWNEQFF. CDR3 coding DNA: TGCAGTGCCAACGCTTGGAATGAGCAGTTCTTC.